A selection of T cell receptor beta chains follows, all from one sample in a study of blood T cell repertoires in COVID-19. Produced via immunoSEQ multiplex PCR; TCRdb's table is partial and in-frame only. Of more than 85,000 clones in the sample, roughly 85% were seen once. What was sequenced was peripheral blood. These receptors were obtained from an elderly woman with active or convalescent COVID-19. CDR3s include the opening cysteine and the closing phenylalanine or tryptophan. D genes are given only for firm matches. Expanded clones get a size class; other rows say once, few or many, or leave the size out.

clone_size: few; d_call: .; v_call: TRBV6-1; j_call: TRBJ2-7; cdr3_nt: TGTGCCAGCAGTGAGGTTCCCACAGCTTCCTACGAGCAGTACTTC; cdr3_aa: CASSEVPTASYEQYF
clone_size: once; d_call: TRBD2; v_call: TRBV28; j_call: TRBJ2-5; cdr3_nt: TGTGCCAGCAGTTTTGGACTAGCGAGCCGTCAAGAGACCCAGTACTTC; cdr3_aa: CASSFGLASRQETQYF
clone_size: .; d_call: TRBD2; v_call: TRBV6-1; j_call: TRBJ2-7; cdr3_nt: TGTGCCAGCAGGGACCCCCGCGGGGGAAGATACGAGCAGTACTTC; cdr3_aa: CASRDPRGGRYEQYF
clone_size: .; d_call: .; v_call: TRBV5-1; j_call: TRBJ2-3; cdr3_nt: TGCGCCAGCAGTACGGCGGCAAGCACAGATACGCAGTATTTT; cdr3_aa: CASSTAASTDTQYF
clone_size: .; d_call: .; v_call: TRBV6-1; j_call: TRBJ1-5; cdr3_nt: TGTGCCAGCAGTGAAAGGGGTCAGCCCCAGCATTTT; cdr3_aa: CASSERGQPQHF
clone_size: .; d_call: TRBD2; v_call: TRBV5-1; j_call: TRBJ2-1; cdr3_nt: TGCGCCAGCAGCTTGCTTAGCGGGAGGGCCGGTGAGCAGTTCTTC; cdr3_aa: CASSLLSGRAGEQFF
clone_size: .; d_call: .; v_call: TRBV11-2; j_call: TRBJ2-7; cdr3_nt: TGTGCCAGCAGCCGCTTGTGGGCCGAGCAGTACTTC; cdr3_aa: CASSRLWAEQYF
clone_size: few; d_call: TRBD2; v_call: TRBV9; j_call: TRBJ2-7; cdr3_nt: TGTGCCAGCAGCAAACGGACTAGCGGGGAGAGCGAGCAGTACTTC; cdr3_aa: CASSKRTSGESEQYF
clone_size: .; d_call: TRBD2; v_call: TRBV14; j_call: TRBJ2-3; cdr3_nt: TGTGCCAGCAGCCAATTCCGACTAGCGGACAACACAGATACGCAGTATTTT; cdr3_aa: CASSQFRLADNTDTQYF
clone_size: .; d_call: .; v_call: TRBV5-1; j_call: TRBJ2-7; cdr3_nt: TGCGCCAGCAGCTTGAGACCCGGGACACAACAAATCTCCTACGAGCAGTACTTC; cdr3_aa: CASSLRPGTQQISYEQYF
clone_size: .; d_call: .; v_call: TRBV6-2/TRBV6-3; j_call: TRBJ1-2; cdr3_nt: TGTGCCAGCAGCAAATATGACTATGGCTACACCTTC; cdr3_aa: CASSKYDYGYTF
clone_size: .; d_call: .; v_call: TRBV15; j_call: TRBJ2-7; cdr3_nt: TGTGCCACCAGCAGAGGAGAGGGCCAGGCCTCCTACGAGCAGTACTTC; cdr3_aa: CATSRGEGQASYEQYF
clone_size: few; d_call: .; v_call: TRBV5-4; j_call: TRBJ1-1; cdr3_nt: TGTGCCAGCAGCTCCGGAGGGGAGAACATGAACACTGAAGCTTTCTTT; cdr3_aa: CASSSGGENMNTEAFF
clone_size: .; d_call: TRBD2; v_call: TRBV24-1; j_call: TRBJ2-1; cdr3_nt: TGTGCCACCAGTAGGAGTAGGACTAGCGGGAGTAGGGAGCAGTTCTTC; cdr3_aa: CATSRSRTSGSREQFF
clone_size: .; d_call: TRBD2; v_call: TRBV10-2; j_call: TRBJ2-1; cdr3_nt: TGCGCCAGCAGTGAGTCGGGGCTAGCGGGCCACAATGAGCAGTTCTTC; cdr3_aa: CASSESGLAGHNEQFF
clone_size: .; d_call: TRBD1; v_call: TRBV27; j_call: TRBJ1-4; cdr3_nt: TGTGCCAGCAGGAAACAGGGGGTCCTAAAACTGTTTTTT; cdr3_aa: CASRKQGVLKLFF
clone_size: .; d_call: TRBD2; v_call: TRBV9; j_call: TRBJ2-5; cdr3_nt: TGTGCCAGCAGCGTAGGTAGCGGGAGGGTATTGGCAGAGACCCAGTACTTC; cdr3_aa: CASSVGSGRVLAETQYF
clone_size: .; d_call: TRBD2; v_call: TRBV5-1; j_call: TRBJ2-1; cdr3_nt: TGCGCCAGCACCCTAGCGGGAGGTTACAATGAGCAGTTCTTC; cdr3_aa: CASTLAGGYNEQFF
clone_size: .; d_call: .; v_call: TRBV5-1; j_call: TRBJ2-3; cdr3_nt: TGCGCCAGCAGCCCCTTGATAACCACGGTTGTAGATACGCAGTATTTT; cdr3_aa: CASSPLITTVVDTQYF
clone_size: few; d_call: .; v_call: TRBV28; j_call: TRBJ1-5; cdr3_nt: TGTGCCAGCAGTTTAGCCGGGAGCAATCAGCCCCAGCATTTT; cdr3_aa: CASSLAGSNQPQHF
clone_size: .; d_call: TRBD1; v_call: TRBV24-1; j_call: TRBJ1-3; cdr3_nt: TGTGCCACCAGTGATCCTAGGACAGGTGGAAACACCATATATTTT; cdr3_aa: CATSDPRTGGNTIYF
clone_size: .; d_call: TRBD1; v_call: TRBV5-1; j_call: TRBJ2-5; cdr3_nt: TGCGCCAGCAGCACACAGGGGGAGACCCAGTACTTC; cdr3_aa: CASSTQGETQYF